The 8 T cell receptor beta chains reported below all come from one sample, sequenced in a study of T cell clonality in common variable immunodeficiency. The protocol was immunoSEQ multiplex PCR, while the TCRdb copy is restricted to in-frame clones and leaves out a portion. The profile covers 25,000 to 30,000 clones, none occurring a single time. Study results and caveats: Fewer deletions and N-nucleotide insertions were reportedly seen in common variable immunodeficiency TCR beta sequences.

These receptors lack a known antigen. Material: peripheral blood mononuclear cells. These receptors all stem from a human donor with common variable immunodeficiency.

This clone was seen a few times. The read ends 3 residues before the CDR3 terminus; that terminus is restored from the germline J gene. The V call is TRBV30, the J call TRBJ1-1; D may be TRBD1 (6 bases). Germline loops: CDR1 GTSNPN, CDR2 SVGIG (reference sequence). The CDR3 has 12 amino acids. CDR3 loop: CAWSVPGTEAFF. Incomplete CDR3 DNA: TGTGCCTGGAGTGTACCCGGGACAGAA.

This clone has at least ten counts. The observed sequence ends 3 residues before the CDR3 terminus, with the missing tail filled in from the germline J gene. The genes are TRBV5-4 and TRBJ1-2; tentatively, D is TRBD1 (6 bases). Germline V gives CDR1 SGHNT, CDR2 YYREEE (reference sequence). Trimming shortened V by 3 bases and J by 6 bases, and 18 bases separated the two germline ends. The length of the CDR3 is 15 residues. The DNA read from the CDR3 is TGTGCCAGCAGCTCCCAGGAAGGGGGAGGGAATGGC. It yields the protein CASSSQEGGGNG. The whole CDR3 protein is CASSSQEGGGNGYTF. Together with reference TRBV5-4 and TRBJ1-2, the CDR3 gives the full variable domain: ETGVTQSPTHLIKTRGQQVTLRCSSQSGHNTVSWYQQALGQGPQFIFQYYREEENGRGNFPPRFSGLQFPNYSSELNVNALELDDSALYLCASSSQEGGGNGYTFGSGTRLTVV.

This clone was recorded a few times. The CDR3 is cut off 3 residues early in the read; its end comes from the germline J gene. The chain uses TRBV7-2 and TRBJ1-2; D call uncertain. Germline values: CDR1 SGHTA, CDR2 FQGNSA. CDR3 size: 12 residues. The CDR3 DNA, read in part, is TGTGCCATCCACAACCCCCTTGGGCGC. Translated: CAIHNPLGR. The full CDR3 protein is CAIHNPLGRYTF.

This clone was seen ten or more times. The read falls 3 residues short of the CDR3 end, and the missing part is taken from the germline J gene. This rearrangement joins TRBV7-3 to TRBJ2-1; 10 bases are a match to TRBD2. Germline lookup yields CDR1 SGHTA and CDR2 FQGTGA. The CDR3 loop spans 16 amino acids. V shed 2 bases and J 3 bases; nucleotides not matched to a gene: 4. CDR3 DNA (partial): TGTGCCAGCAGCTTACATAGCGGGGGGAACTACAATGAG. Encoded protein: CASSLHSGGNYNE. The entire CDR3 protein reads CASSLHSGGNYNEQFF.

This clone was counted only a few times. The read terminates 3 residues before the CDR3 end, so the remaining end is supplied by the germline J gene. J is TRBJ1-3 and V is TRBV7-8; no definite D call. Germline CDR1 and CDR2: SGHVS and FQNEAQ. The CDR3 extends over 16 amino acids. V was pared by 4 bases and J by 0 bases, with 13 bases between. The CDR3 sequence is CASSSPPGSSGNTIYF. CDR3 DNA (partial): TGTGCCAGCAGCTCGCCCCCGGGGAGCTCTGGAAACACC.

In this sample, this clone turned up a few times. Sequencing ends 3 residues short of the CDR3 end; the germline J gene provides the rest. The V and J genes are TRBV7-9 and TRBJ2-7, with 12 nucleotides matching TRBD1. The CDR3 is 14 residues long. Germline CDR1 and CDR2: SEHNR and FQNEAQ (reference sequence). The junction had 8 bases not matched to a gene; V was cut back by 8 bases and J by 6 bases. CDR3: CASATPGQGAEQYF. Incomplete CDR3 DNA: TGTGCCAGCGCAACCCCGGGACAGGGGGCCGAG.

This clone was recorded a few times. The CDR3 end is not reached by the read, which stops 3 residues before it; the germline J gene fills it in. This chain uses TRBV19 with TRBJ2-7; 8 bases are shared with TRBD1. The CDR3 has 17 residues. Germline V gene sequence: CDR1 LNHDA, CDR2 SQIVND (reference sequence). Trimming removed 4 bases from V and 1 base from J; junction bases left unmatched: 12. The CDR3 bases that were read are TGTGCCAGTAGTACCGACCCCGGACAGGGCAGGTCCTACGAG. As protein: CASSTDPGQGRSYE. The whole CDR3 reads CASSTDPGQGRSYEQYF.

Remarks on this clone: The read ends 3 residues shy of where the CDR3 ends; the end is completed using the germline J gene. This sample includes further DNA sequences coding for the same CDR3. This chain connects TRBV7-3 to TRBJ2-6; the match to TRBD1 covers 11 bases. CDR3 length equals 17 residues. Germline V gene data show CDR1 as SGHTA and CDR2 as FQGTGA. The trim removed 5 bases at V and 1 base at J, leaving 4 bases unmatched. The CDR3 loop is CASSPRDRGSGANVLTF. The covered CDR3 bases are TGTGCCAGCAGCCCCCGGGACAGGGGGTCTGGGGCCAACGTC.